These T cell receptor beta chains were read from a single sample in a study of T cell responses to AZD1222 COVID-19 vaccine. Only in-frame clones appear in the TCRdb table, and some are missing; sequencing was by immunoSEQ multiplex PCR. Among some 150,000 clones listed, roughly 90% were seen once. The sample in question was peripheral blood, obtained on day 0 of AZD1222 vaccination. All receptors derive from an adult in good health. Each CDR3 is given with its conserved first and last residue. D genes are given only for firm matches. Size is stated for part of the rows, as once, few or many counts, or as a class when the clone is expanded.

TRBJ2-7 | . | . | TRBV23-1 | TGCGCCAGCAGTCAATCTTTCAGCCATCCCTACGAGCAGTACTTC | CASSQSFSHPYEQYF
TRBJ2-7 | . | . | TRBV7-2 | TGTGCCAGCAGCTTGGTCGAGACAAACGAGCAGTACTTC | CASSLVETNEQYF
TRBJ1-5 | . | . | TRBV18 | TGTGCCAGCTCAGATGGGCAAGCCACTCAGCCCCAGCATTTT | CASSDGQATQPQHF
TRBJ2-3 | . | . | TRBV7-2 | TGTGCCAGCAGCCGTGAACCTTACCACACAGATACGCAGTATTTT | CASSREPYHTDTQYF
TRBJ2-5 | TRBD1 | . | TRBV5-1 | TGCGCCAGCAGCTTGGCTCCTAGTGGGACAGCGGAGACCCAGTACTTC | CASSLAPSGTAETQYF
TRBJ1-1 | . | few | TRBV7-9 | TGTGCCAGCAGCTTAGTGCAGGGAGGGACTGAAGCTTTCTTT | CASSLVQGGTEAFF
TRBJ2-3 | . | . | TRBV28 | TGTGCCAGCAGGGGTTGGGGGACGACAGATACGCAGTATTTT | CASRGWGTTDTQYF
TRBJ2-7 | TRBD1 | . | TRBV4-3 | TGCGCCAGCAGCCAGGGGACAGGGATGTCCGAGCAGTACTTC | CASSQGTGMSEQYF
TRBJ1-3 | . | . | TRBV7-9 | TGTGCCAGCAGCTTAGGTCATTCCGGCGGAAACACCATATATTTT | CASSLGHSGGNTIYF
TRBJ1-4 | . | . | TRBV7-9 | TGTGCCAGCAGCCGGGGCAGGACTAATGAAAAACTGTTTTTT | CASSRGRTNEKLFF
TRBJ1-2 | . | . | TRBV5-5 | TGTGCCAGCAGCCAGGACGGAACCTATGGCTACACCTTC | CASSQDGTYGYTF
TRBJ2-5 | . | . | TRBV28 | TGTGCCAGCAGTTTAGGGGGAGGAGAGACCCAGTACTTC | CASSLGGGETQYF
TRBJ1-1 | . | . | TRBV6-5 | TGTGCCAGCAGTTATGGGGGCTCGGACACTGAAGCTTTCTTT | CASSYGGSDTEAFF
TRBJ2-7 | . | . | TRBV27 | TGTGCCAGCAGTTATAGGGCTAGCCGAGGCCACGAGCAGTACTTC | CASSYRASRGHEQYF
TRBJ2-3 | TRBD2 | . | TRBV7-2 | TGTGCCAGCAGTCTTAGCGGGGGGCCCACAGATACGCAGTATTTT | CASSLSGGPTDTQYF
TRBJ1-5 | TRBD1 | few | TRBV10-3 | TGTGCCATCAGTGAGTGTTATCCGACAGGGGCTTATAATCAGCCCCAGCATTTT | CAISECYPTGAYNQPQHF
TRBJ1-1 | . | . | TRBV12-3/TRBV12-4 | TGTGCCAGCCGGCGGGAGACAGTCCTTGAAGCTTTCTTT | CASRRETVLEAFF
TRBJ2-7 | TRBD1 | . | TRBV19 | TGTGCCACCCGGGACAGGGGAATCTCCTACGAGCAGTACTTC | CATRDRGISYEQYF
TRBJ1-1 | . | . | TRBV14 | TGTGCCAGCAGCCAAGGAGTCCCGAACACTGAAGCTTTCTTT | CASSQGVPNTEAFF
TRBJ1-5 | TRBD1 | . | TRBV28 | TGTGCCAGCAGTCTACAGGGGGGCAATCAGCCCCAGCATTTT | CASSLQGGNQPQHF
TRBJ2-3 | . | . | TRBV5-6 | TGTGCCAGCAGCCTGACAGCCACAGATACGCAGTATTTT | CASSLTATDTQYF
TRBJ1-1 | . | . | TRBV2 | TGTGCCAGCATTCAGACACCTATGAACACTGAAGCTTTCTTT | CASIQTPMNTEAFF
TRBJ1-6 | . | . | TRBV5-1 | TGCGCCAGCAGCTACGGGGCCGGTGATTCACCCCTCCACTTT | CASSYGAGDSPLHF
TRBJ1-3 | . | . | TRBV6-6 | TGTGCCAGCAGCACCTCAGGGGAAGGTGGAAACACCATATATTTT | CASSTSGEGGNTIYF
TRBJ1-3 | TRBD1 | . | TRBV5-4 | TGTGCCAGCAGCATAGGACAGGGGGCCCGTATCTCTGGAAACACCATATATTTT | CASSIGQGARISGNTIYF
TRBJ1-6 | . | . | TRBV2 | TGTGCCAGCAGTGGACAAGTATATTCACCCCTCCACTTT | CASSGQVYSPLHF
TRBJ2-5 | . | . | TRBV6-5 | TGTGCCAGCAGTTACTCACTCGGCTATTCTATGGAGACCCAGTACTTC | CASSYSLGYSMETQYF
TRBJ1-4 | TRBD1 | . | TRBV5-4 | TGTGCCAGCAGCAGACAAATCACCGGGACAGGGAATGAAAAACTGTTTTTT | CASSRQITGTGNEKLFF
TRBJ1-5 | . | . | TRBV6-5 | TGTGCCAGCAGTTTAGACAGGCGGCTTGGCAATCAGCCCCAGCATTTT | CASSLDRRLGNQPQHF
TRBJ2-3 | . | . | TRBV12-3/TRBV12-4 | TGTGCCAGCAGGATTTTCAGATCAGATACGCAGTATTTT | CASRIFRSDTQYF
TRBJ2-7 | TRBD1 | . | TRBV19 | TGTGCCAGTAGCCCAACGGGGACAGGGGTGTACGAGCAGTACTTC | CASSPTGTGVYEQYF
TRBJ1-2 | . | . | TRBV6-4 | TGTGCCAGCATGGGACTGACTGCTAACTATGGCTACACCTTC | CASMGLTANYGYTF
TRBJ1-2 | . | . | TRBV7-8 | TGTGCCAGCAGCCCCGCGGTGTGGTATGGCTACACCTTC | CASSPAVWYGYTF
TRBJ1-2 | . | . | TRBV5-1 | TGCGCCAGCAGCCCCGAAGCCGGGGATAACTATGGCTACACCTTC | CASSPEAGDNYGYTF